What follows describes a single TCR beta chain. This clonotype was seen a handful of times. The target of this receptor is not known. Per-base qualities were not stored, and no clone one base away is much larger. CDR1 MNHNY and CDR2 SVGAGI are derived from the germline V gene (reference sequence). Measured from the cysteine to the phenylalanine, the CDR3 is 14 residues long. Just CDR3 DNA is preserved here, 42 bases in frame from base 1. Bulk unsorted tissue served as the source for RNA extraction, and RNA quality was assessed using a NanoDrop ND-1000 and an Agilent 2100. The donors were newly diagnosed lung cancer patients admitted for thoracic surgery in China from August to November 2014 who had not received prior chemotherapy. The study excluded patients who had received radiotherapy or chemotherapy before or who had another cancer at the same time. Pieces of surgical tissue measuring roughly 1-2.1 cm3 were kept in RNAlater solution and held at -80 degrees C until needed.

This sample was included in a study of tumor and adjacent non-tumor tissue in lung cancer (dated by TCRdb to the late 2010s). A note on the overall study: The cohort included about a dozen adenocarcinoma, 2 squamous cell carcinoma and 1 small cell lung cancer patients. The study compared bulk TCRbeta repertoires between lung tumor tissue and matched distant non-tumor lung tissue from about 14 lung cancer patients. Sequencing produced roughly 130 million productive TCRbeta reads in total, an average of approximately 4 million reads per sample. TCRbeta CDR3 sequencing was performed on 25 to 35 paired specimens, with one tumor sample and one normal lung sample collected per patient. The 15 enrolled patients, of whom some ten were men and 5 were women, were aged about 30 to 80 years and were diagnosed with TNM stage I to III disease. General study outcomes and caveats: The cohort had only approximately 15 patients, and the authors noted that larger samples and more detailed clinical data are needed. TCR diversity was significantly higher in younger patients, and greater tumor TCR diversity was associated with shorter overall survival and shorter disease-free survival. A significantly larger cumulative share of the repertoire was made up by the top 100 clones in normal lung than in tumor tissue. Peripheral blood was not sequenced, so blood TCRbeta repertoires were not examined in the lung cancer patients of the study. TCR diversity (inverse Simpson) was significantly higher in tumor than in normal lung tissue (roughly 430 vs 170, P = 0.0075, Mann-Whitney U test). The sequencing platform is not named in the methods, and unique molecular identifiers are not mentioned.

The library was generated by multiplex PCR. Sequencing was performed on an Illumina HiSeq 2500. TCRbeta libraries were constructed through three rounds of nested PCR with primers (Table S4) according to protocols modified from ARM-PCR. Before sequencing, PCR products of 200-500 bp were excised from the gel and purified with the QIAquick gel extraction kit. The authors' analysis ran thus. Reads were cleaned with Trimmomatic, merged with FLASH into complete CDR3 sequences, and assigned to V(D)J germline segments with MiTCR. Clonal diversity was calculated as the inverse Simpson's index using VDJtools. In-frame sequences lacking a premature stop codon were counted as productive reads. TCRdb's own reprocessing of the public reads used fastp at Q25 and MiXCR and kept productive beta chains. Here each entry gathers all rows of one CDR3 protein and keeps the most common genes and DNA. The V and J calls come from TCRdb's annotation, not from the publication. The sample includes 60,000 to 85,000 distinct CDR3 sequences, with around 73% observed a single time. Roughly 30% of the sample is taken by the ten largest.

Sequencing was done on a sample of lung tumor tissue. The clonotype was recovered from a man aged 55 to 69 with non-small cell lung cancer. The chain links TRBV6-6 with TRBJ2-7; perhaps TRBD2 is the D gene, with 6 bases matching. The DNA reads as follows: TGTGTCAGTAGTTACGGAGGGGTTAGGAACGAGCAGTACTTC. It encodes CVSSYGGVRNEQYF.